The 22 T cell receptor beta chains listed next were all sequenced from one sample in a study of blood T cell repertoires in COVID-19. The repertoire was sequenced with immunoSEQ multiplex PCR; TCRdb's copy has only in-frame clones and lacks some. The table records about 200,000 clones, approximately 86% of them present only once. Sequencing was done on a sample of peripheral blood. The receptors stem from a man aged 55-75 years with acute or convalescent COVID-19.

The chain employs TRBV7-2 and TRBJ1-5; D might be TRBD1 (5 bases). V was shortened by 1 base and J by 6 bases, with 16 bases between the two germline ends. The CDR3 has 16 residues. Germline-derived CDR1 and CDR2 are SGHTA and FQGNSA. For the CDR3, the DNA is TGTGCCAGCAGCTTAGGGGATAGGGGTCGGATTCAGCCCCAGCATTTT. This sequence encodes CASSLGDRGRIQPQHF.

This clone occurred once. This rearrangement joins TRBV6-1 to TRBJ1-5, with D unclear. Trimming took off 3 bases at V and 7 bases at J, with 16 bases between the two ends. The CDR3 has 15 residues. Germline V gene data show CDR1 as MNHNS and CDR2 as SASEGT. The DNA for the CDR3 is TGTGCCAGCAGTGACATCGGGTCCACGGGGCAGCCCCAGCATTTT. Translation gives CASSDIGSTGQPQHF.

The genes are TRBV3-1 (or the pseudogene TRBV3-2) and TRBJ2-2, with a tentative D call TRBD2 (7 bases). V gave up 2 bases and J gave up 5 bases, with 15 bases separating them. The length of the CDR3 is 16 residues. The V gene's germline CDR1 is LGHDT and CDR2 YNNKEL (reference sequence). CDR3 DNA sequence: TGTGCCAGCAGCCAAACTCGAAGGGGGGGGACCGGGGAGCTGTTTTTT. Residues: CASSQTRRGGTGELFF.

The chain carries TRBV9 and TRBJ2-3; 9 bases are a match to TRBD2. Germline trimming cut 3 bases from V and 0 bases from J; bases unmatched to any gene: 5. There are 16 residues in the CDR3. Germline V gene sequence: CDR1 SGDLS, CDR2 YYNGEE. The CDR3 sequence: CASSALAGASTDTQYF. CDR3 in DNA: TGTGCCAGCAGCGCACTAGCGGGTGCTAGCACAGATACGCAGTATTTT.

The chain uses TRBV18 and TRBJ1-2; D is uncertain. The V end was cut by 3 bases, the J end by 0 bases, with 14 bases between. Germline loops: CDR1 KGHSH, CDR2 LQKENI. This CDR3 is 16 amino acids long. CDR3 DNA: TGTGCCAGCTCACCTGAGAATCTGTTAGCTAACTATGGCTACACCTTC. Translated: CASSPENLLANYGYTF.

The chain combines TRBV18 with TRBJ2-3, with D possibly TRBD2 on 6 matching bases. This CDR3 contains 17 residues. In germline, CDR1 is KGHSH, CDR2 LQKENI. With 0 bases removed from V and 0 bases from J, the gap between germline ends came to 13 bases. CDR3 loop: CASSPPRGSSSTDTQYF. The CDR3 bases are TGTGCCAGCTCACCACCCCGGGGGTCCTCTAGCACAGATACGCAGTATTTT.

The chain combines TRBV30 with TRBJ2-3; tentatively, D is TRBD2 (6 bases). This CDR3 has 14 amino acids. Trimming stripped 2 bases from V and 3 bases from J, with 12 bases between. CDR1 is GTSNPN, CDR2 SVGIG, per germline (reference sequence). The CDR3 loop reads CAWSSRRGTDTQYF. The CDR3 DNA reads as TGTGCCTGGAGTAGTAGGAGGGGAACAGATACGCAGTATTTT.

The CDR3 loop is CASSFQGNNSPLHF. The CDR3 nucleotides are TGTGCCAGCAGCTTCCAGGGGAATAATTCACCCCTCCACTTT. The chain combines TRBV7-3 with TRBJ1-6; possible D gene TRBD1, 6 bases. Germline CDR1 and CDR2: SGHTA and FQGTGA. Trimming left V 3 bases short and J 5 bases short, with 8 bases between. There are 14 residues in the CDR3.

A remark on this clone: Other DNA sequences in this sample translate to the same CDR3. This chain connects TRBV3-1 (or the pseudogene TRBV3-2) to TRBJ1-5, with 8 bases matching TRBD1. This CDR3 has 14 amino acids. The germline gives CDR1 LGHDT, CDR2 YNNKEL (reference sequence). Trimming cost V 3 bases and J 2 bases; bases outside gene matches: 0. Here the CDR3 reads CASSQTGGNQPQHF. In DNA, the CDR3 is TGTGCCAGCAGCCAGACAGGGGGCAATCAGCCCCAGCATTTT.

The chain couples TRBV5-4 to TRBJ1-2; the D is unclear. The CDR3 covers 14 residues. V was trimmed by 1 base and J by 3 bases, leaving 10 bases between them. Germline CDR1 is SGHNT and CDR2 is YYREEE (reference sequence). The CDR3 nucleotides read TGTGCCAGCAGCTTGCCAGGCCTCTACTATGGCTACACCTTC. Protein: CASSLPGLYYGYTF.

The CDR3: CASSQLRGAAQYF. CDR3 DNA sequence: TGTGCCAGCAGCCAACTTCGGGGGGCTGCCCAGTACTTC. The chain carries TRBV3-1 (or the pseudogene TRBV3-2) and TRBJ2-5; a possible D gene is TRBD2 (7 bases). Germline CDR1 is LGHDT and CDR2 is YNNKEL (reference sequence). The CDR3 runs to 13 residues. V lost 2 bases, J lost 9 bases, and 13 bases lay in between.

This rearrangement joins TRBV4-3 to TRBJ2-7; TRBD1 agrees at 10 bases. The CDR3 loop spans 17 amino acids. Trimming took 0 bases from V and 5 from J; bases not matched to a gene: 10. The germline V gene encodes CDR1 LGHNA and CDR2 YSLEER. The CDR3 loop is CASSQDDRGHGKNEQYF. In DNA form, the CDR3 reads TGCGCCAGCAGCCAAGATGACAGGGGGCATGGGAAAAACGAGCAGTACTTC.

V gene TRBV5-1 combines with J gene TRBJ2-7; 8 positions match TRBD1. The CDR3 contains 14 residues. Germline CDR1 reads SGHRS; CDR2 reads YFSETQ. V shed 4 bases, J shed 4 bases, and the junction held 7 bases outside the gene matches. For the CDR3, the DNA is TGCGCCAGCAGCCCGTGGACAGGGCCATACGAGCAGTACTTC. Protein: CASSPWTGPYEQYF.

The J gene is TRBJ1-2, the V gene TRBV6-5; maybe TRBD1 (6 bases). The CDR3 has 15 residues. V was trimmed by 5 bases and J by 3 bases, leaving 16 bases between them. Germline lookup yields CDR1 MNHEY and CDR2 SVGAGI. CDR3 DNA: TGTGCCAGCAGTCCACAGGGTCTTAGCGACTATGGCTACACCTTC. Its translation: CASSPQGLSDYGYTF.

This rearrangement joins TRBV5-1 to TRBJ2-1, with 7 bases that match TRBD1. The CDR3 extends over 15 amino acids. Per germline, CDR1 SGHRS and CDR2 YFSETQ. V trimming: 4 bases; J trimming: 6 bases; junction bases outside the gene matches: 10. The CDR3 spells CASSPEEGAGNEQFF. The CDR3 nucleotides read TGCGCCAGCAGCCCGGAAGAGGGGGCGGGCAATGAGCAGTTCTTC.

V is TRBV7-6 and J is TRBJ1-5, with TRBD1 matching 11 bases. J gave up 0 bases and V 5 bases, and 9 bases lay outside the gene matches. The germline V gene has CDR1 SGHVS and CDR2 FNYEAQ. The CDR3 is 18 amino acids. The CDR3 bases are TGTGCCAGCAGCGCCGGGACAGGGGGTATGTATAGCAATCAGCCCCAGCATTTT. Protein sequence: CASSAGTGGMYSNQPQHF.

The CDR3 is CASSFSFGVASTEAFF. In DNA form, the CDR3 reads TGTGCCAGCAGCTTTAGCTTCGGGGTAGCGAGCACTGAAGCTTTCTTT. The chain recombines TRBV5-6 with TRBJ1-1; no firm D call. CDR1 is SGHDT and CDR2 is YYEEEE in the germline V gene. Trimming took off 2 bases at V and 4 bases at J, with 18 bases between the two ends. The CDR3 covers 16 residues. The whole variable domain, filled in from reference TRBV5-6 and TRBJ1-1, reads DAGVTQSPTHLIKTRGQQVTLRCSPKSGHDTVSWYQQALGQGPQFIFQYYEEEERQRGNFPDRFSGHQFPNYSSELNVNALLLGDSALYLCASSFSFGVASTEAFFGQGTRLTVV.

This chain joins TRBV12-3 or TRBV12-4 and TRBJ2-7; 9 bases fit TRBD2. The V gene end was trimmed by 5 bases and the J gene end by 6 bases; junction bases not matched to a gene: 5. This CDR3 comprises 13 residues. The CDR3 nucleotides read TGTGCCAGCAGTGCGGGGGGGGTCGGCGAGCAGTACTTC. Encoded protein: CASSAGGVGEQYF.

This chain links TRBV5-1 with TRBJ2-7; 7 bases map to TRBD1. J was trimmed by 7 bases and V by 4 bases; bases with no gene match: 20. Germline lookup yields CDR1 SGHRS and CDR2 YFSETQ. The CDR3 loop spans 17 amino acids. CDR3 bases: TGCGCCAGCAGCGACCCCCCAAACGACAGGGACCCGGGGGAGCAGTACTTC. Translated: CASSDPPNDRDPGEQYF.

The chain links TRBV19 to TRBJ1-4; tentative D call: TRBD1 (6 bases). Trimming left V 5 bases short and J 7 bases short, with 14 bases between. This CDR3 spans 14 amino acids. The germline V gene encodes CDR1 LNHDA and CDR2 SQIVND (reference sequence). CDR3 residues: CASSGGQRGEKLFF. The DNA for the CDR3 is TGTGCCAGTAGTGGAGGACAGAGGGGTGAAAAACTGTTTTTT.

The chain is built from TRBV7-9 and TRBJ2-7; 7 bases agree with TRBD1. The V gene end was trimmed by 0 bases and the J gene end by 0 bases; junction bases not matched to a gene: 5. From germline, CDR1 is SEHNR and CDR2 FQNEAQ (reference sequence). The length of the CDR3 is 16 residues. The CDR3 here is CASSLAKDRTSYEQYF. As DNA, the CDR3 is TGTGCCAGCAGCTTAGCCAAGGACAGGACCTCCTACGAGCAGTACTTC.

The chain is built from TRBV6-2 or TRBV6-3 and TRBJ2-7; no firm D call. V lost 5 bases and J lost 2, with 19 bases in between. The CDR3 runs 16 residues. CDR1 MNHEY and CDR2 SVGEGT come from the germline V gene. CDR3 residues: CASSPPASRAPYEQYF. The DNA of the CDR3 is TGTGCCAGCAGTCCCCCAGCGAGCCGTGCCCCCTACGAGCAGTACTTC.